A single sample is the source of the 32 T cell receptor beta chains below, sequenced in a study of blood T cell repertoires in COVID-19. TCRdb keeps only in-frame clones here, not all; method: immunoSEQ multiplex PCR. This sample has under 200,000 clones, with more than 70% found just once. The sequenced sample was peripheral blood. Source of these receptors: a man aged 18 to 30 with active or convalescent COVID-19.

This sequence joins TRBV5-6 and TRBJ2-7; D perhaps matches TRBD2 (5 bases). CDR1 is SGHDT and CDR2 is YYEEEE in the germline V gene. The CDR3 has 12 amino acids. V lost 2 bases, J lost 6 bases, and 9 bases lay in between. As DNA, the CDR3 is TGTGCCAGCAGCTTCGACTACGCCGAGCAGTACTTC. Encoded protein: CASSFDYAEQYF.

The rearrangement uses TRBV6-2 or TRBV6-3 and TRBJ2-3, with D perhaps TRBD2 (7 bases). Per germline, CDR1 MNHEY and CDR2 SVGEGT. Trimming took off 6 bases at V and 2 bases at J, with 18 bases between the two ends. CDR3 size: 16 residues. Here the CDR3 reads CASSPTGGRLTDTQYF. The CDR3 DNA follows: TGTGCCAGCAGCCCTACGGGGGGCCGCCTCACAGATACGCAGTATTTT.

The V call is TRBV5-4, the J call TRBJ2-2, with TRBD1 matching 10 bases. This CDR3 contains 18 residues. Germline CDR1 is SGHNT and CDR2 is YYREEE (reference sequence). The trim removed 0 bases at V and 4 bases at J, leaving 9 bases unmatched. CDR3 bases: TGTGCCAGCAGCTTGGGAGGGGGGACAGGGGACCTCACCGGGGAGCTGTTTTTT. Its translation is CASSLGGGTGDLTGELFF.

The gene calls are TRBV24-1 and TRBJ2-7; 9 nucleotides agree with TRBD1. Germline lookup yields CDR1 KGHDR and CDR2 SFDVKD. V lost 3 bases and J lost 8; bases outside the gene matches: 10. The CDR3 sequence is 15 residues long. The CDR3 spells CATSDPGQGGTKQYF. For the CDR3, the DNA is TGTGCCACCAGTGATCCGGGACAGGGCGGGACGAAGCAGTACTTC.

As concerns this clone: The germline gene is not matched at one end of the junction; a read error may be the cause. V usage is TRBV2 and J usage is TRBJ1-2, with 7 bases lining up with TRBD1. Germline-derived CDR1 and CDR2 are SNHLY and FYNNEI. The CDR3 has 13 residues. CDR3 DNA sequence: TGTGCCAGCAGCGAAGGACAGGACAATGGCTACACCTTC. It yields the protein CASSEGQDNGYTF.

CDR3 bases: TGCAGTGCTAAAAATAGGGGAGAAGCTTTCTTT. Translating gives CSAKNRGEAFF. V and J are TRBV20-1 and TRBJ1-1; D is possibly TRBD1 (5 bases). The CDR3 extends over 11 amino acids. V dropped 4 bases and J dropped 8 bases, with 11 bases sitting between them. Germline V gene lookup returns CDR1 DFQATT and CDR2 SNEGSKA (reference sequence).

The chain carries TRBV19 and TRBJ2-2; 9 nucleotides align to TRBD1. Germline loops: CDR1 LNHDA, CDR2 SQIVND (reference sequence). This CDR3 has 17 amino acids. The V segment lost 5 bases and the J segment 4 bases; nucleotides outside the gene matches: 11. CDR3 nucleotides: TGTGCCAGTAGTTCTTTCCAAGGGACAGGGATCACCGGGGAGCTGTTTTTT. Encoded protein: CASSSFQGTGITGELFF.

This sequence joins TRBV5-1 and TRBJ1-1; maybe TRBD1 (5 bases). This CDR3 spans 14 amino acids. Germline lookup yields CDR1 SGHRS and CDR2 YFSETQ. Trimming removed 5 bases from V and 4 bases from J, with 15 bases in between. CDR3 region: CASRGDSWGTEAFF. The CDR3 region has the DNA TGCGCCAGCAGGGGGGACTCTTGGGGCACTGAAGCTTTCTTT.

V and J are TRBV6-5 and TRBJ1-5, with D unclear. V gave up 0 bases and J gave up 0 bases, with 6 bases separating them. The CDR3 has 15 residues. From germline, CDR1 is MNHEY and CDR2 SVGAGI. CDR3 DNA: TGTGCCAGCAGTTACTCAGCGTATAGCAATCAGCCCCAGCATTTT. It codes for CASSYSAYSNQPQHF.

The chain links TRBV6-5 to TRBJ2-7; D possibly corresponds to TRBD1 (6 bases). Germline V gene sequence: CDR1 MNHEY, CDR2 SVGAGI. CDR3 length: 15 residues. V lost 0 bases and J lost 2, with 11 bases in between. CDR3 sequence (DNA): TGTGCCAGCAGTTACTCGGCAGGACAGACCTACGAGCAGTACTTC. Translating it yields CASSYSAGQTYEQYF.

This clone has only a few counts. J is TRBJ1-1 and V is TRBV5-1, with D perhaps TRBD1 (6 bases). V was cut by 7 bases and J by 4 bases, with 14 bases left in between. CDR3 length: 13 residues. The germline CDR1 and CDR2 sequences are SGHRS and YFSETQ. CDR3: CASRQQGGTEAFF. DNA of the CDR3: TGCGCCAGCCGCCAACAGGGTGGCACTGAAGCTTTCTTT.

The rearrangement links TRBV5-5 to TRBJ2-5; D is perhaps TRBD1 (6 bases). The germline V and J ends were trimmed by 0 bases and 2 bases, with 11 bases remaining between them. CDR3 size: 15 residues. Looked up from germline, CDR1 is SGHKS and CDR2 is YYEKEE (reference sequence). CDR3 sequence (DNA): TGTGCCAGCAGCTTGGGAGTGGGACATCAAGAGACCCAGTACTTC. Its translation is CASSLGVGHQETQYF.

The V and J genes are TRBV7-2 and TRBJ2-2; 9 bases are a match to TRBD2. Germline CDR1 reads SGHTA; CDR2 reads FQGNSA. V lost 5 bases, J lost 8 bases, and 9 bases stayed unmatched. The CDR3 covers 15 residues. The CDR3 loop is CASSVAGLASGELFF. DNA of the CDR3: TGTGCCAGCAGCGTCGCGGGACTAGCCTCTGGGGAGCTGTTTTTT. The full variable domain, its missing parts supplied by reference TRBV7-2 and TRBJ2-2, is GAGVSQSPSNKVTEKGKDVELRCDPISGHTALYWYRQSLGQGLEFLIYFQGNSAPDKSGLPSDRFSAERTGGSVSTLTIQRTQQEDSAVYLCASSVAGLASGELFFGEGSRLTVL.

The chain combines TRBV19 with TRBJ1-6; no reliable D call. Deletions cut 3 bases from V and 8 bases from J, with 5 bases between. Germline assignment: CDR1 LNHDA and CDR2 SQIVND (reference sequence). The CDR3 is 12 amino acids. The CDR3 loop is CASSIGDSPLHF. The CDR3 nucleotides are TGTGCCAGTAGTATCGGGGATTCACCCCTCCACTTT.

The chain joins TRBV7-2 to TRBJ2-3; TRBD1 aligns across 7 bases. V was clipped by 5 bases and J by 0 bases; unmatched bases: 5. This CDR3 spans 15 amino acids. CDR1 SGHTA and CDR2 FQGNSA come from the germline V gene. The CDR3 sequence: CASSQTGVSTDTQYF. The CDR3 coding sequence is TGTGCCAGCAGCCAAACAGGGGTGAGCACAGATACGCAGTATTTT.

This chain uses TRBV3-1 (or the pseudogene TRBV3-2) with TRBJ2-3, with 11 bases that match TRBD1. The J segment lost 2 bases and the V segment lost 4 bases, leaving 5 bases of the junction unmatched. Looked up from germline, CDR1 is LGHDT and CDR2 is YNNKEL (reference sequence). This CDR3 has 16 residues. CDR3 region: CASSLADRGPTDTQYF. The CDR3 DNA sequence: TGTGCCAGCAGCCTCGCGGACAGGGGGCCCACAGATACGCAGTATTTT.

The CDR3 DNA reads TGTGCCAGCAGCGAATCCGGAGGGTCGGTTGGCTACACCTTC. Its translation: CASSESGGSVGYTF. The chain combines TRBV5-5 with TRBJ1-2; D is unclear. The CDR3 extends over 14 amino acids. In germline, CDR1 is SGHKS, CDR2 YYEKEE (reference sequence). Trimming left V 4 bases short and J 7 bases short, with 17 bases between.

The chain carries TRBV9 and TRBJ1-1, with D hard to call. Germline V gives CDR1 SGDLS, CDR2 YYNGEE. V gave up 2 bases and J gave up 5 bases, with 13 bases separating them. This CDR3 contains 14 residues. In nucleotides, the CDR3 is TGTGCCAGCAGCGTCGGGTCCACCCCAACTGAAGCTTTCTTT. Amino acid sequence: CASSVGSTPTEAFF.

There are a few counts of this clone. This chain links TRBV6-2 or TRBV6-3 with TRBJ2-7, with TRBD2 matching 11 bases. The CDR3 consists of 15 residues. Germline CDR1 and CDR2: MNHEY and SVGEGT. Trimming at V came to 4 bases and at J to 3 bases, leaving 5 bases not matched to a gene. CDR3 protein: CASSWVAGGVYEQYF. CDR3 sequence (DNA): TGTGCCAGCAGTTGGGTAGCGGGGGGGGTCTACGAGCAGTACTTC.

The genes are TRBV19 and TRBJ1-5, with D maybe TRBD1 (6 bases). CDR1 is LNHDA, CDR2 SQIVND, per germline (reference sequence). The CDR3 has 14 amino acids. Trimming stripped 5 bases from V and 3 bases from J, with 11 bases between. DNA of the CDR3: TGTGCCAGTAGTGTAGGACAGAACAATCAGCCCCAGCATTTT. Protein sequence: CASSVGQNNQPQHF. Supplemented by reference TRBV19 and TRBJ1-5, the full variable domain reads DGGITQSPKYLFRKEGQNVTLSCEQNLNHDAMYWYRQDPGQGLRLIYYSQIVNDFQKGDIAEGYSVSREKKESFPLTVTSAQKNPTAFYLCASSVGQNNQPQHFGDGTRLSIL.

The chain couples TRBV5-4 to TRBJ1-2, with TRBD1 matching 10 bases. This CDR3 has 14 residues. Looked up from germline, CDR1 is SGHNT and CDR2 is YYREEE (reference sequence). The ends lost 3 bases at V and 4 bases at J; junction bases unmatched: 3. The CDR3 bases are TGTGCCAGCAGCTACCGGACAGGGGGCTATGGCTACACCTTC. Residues: CASSYRTGGYGYTF.

This clone occurred a few times. The chain joins TRBV19 to TRBJ1-2; 9 nucleotides align to TRBD1. CDR1 and CDR2 (germline): LNHDA, SQIVND (reference sequence). The length of the CDR3 is 14 residues. V was pared by 9 bases and J by 7 bases, with 12 bases of the junction left unmatched. The CDR3 here is CASKMDRGTGGYTF. CDR3 sequence (DNA): TGTGCCAGCAAAATGGACAGGGGTACGGGTGGCTACACCTTC.

The V and J genes are TRBV7-8 and TRBJ2-2, with 7 bases matching TRBD1. CDR1 and CDR2 from the germline V gene are SGHVS and FQNEAQ. J lost 0 bases, V lost 7 bases, and 8 bases had no gene match. CDR3 length: 16 residues. DNA for the CDR3: TGTGCCAGCACCGTAACAGGGGTCCCGAACACCGGGGAGCTGTTTTTT. Translated, it gives CASTVTGVPNTGELFF. The complete variable domain, with remaining parts taken from reference TRBV7-8 and TRBJ2-2, reads GAGVSQSPRYKVAKRGQDVALRCDPISGHVSLFWYQQALGQGPEFLTYFQNEAQLDKSGLPSDRFFAERPEGSVSTLKIQRTQQEDSAVYLCASTVTGVPNTGELFFGEGSRLTVL.

The chain joins TRBV7-9 to TRBJ2-1; no firm D call. The germline V and J ends were trimmed by 5 bases and 9 bases, with 20 bases remaining between them. The CDR3 covers 15 residues. The germline CDR1 and CDR2 sequences are SEHNR and FQNEAQ (reference sequence). This CDR3 is CASSPPMGSLGEQFF. The CDR3 DNA reads as TGTGCCAGCAGCCCACCGATGGGTAGCCTGGGTGAGCAGTTCTTC.

V usage is TRBV18 and J usage is TRBJ1-1, with 10 nucleotides matching TRBD1. The CDR3 is 15 amino acids. The junction had 3 bases not matched to a gene; V was cut back by 0 bases and J by 5 bases. Germline loops: CDR1 KGHSH, CDR2 LQKENI. The CDR3 spells CASSPPGTGVTEAFF. The CDR3 DNA follows: TGTGCCAGCTCACCACCGGGGACAGGGGTAACTGAAGCTTTCTTT.

The rearrangement uses TRBV5-1 and TRBJ2-5; TRBD2 matches at 12 bases. Germline lookup yields CDR1 SGHRS and CDR2 YFSETQ. Trimming cost V 3 bases and J 2 bases; bases outside gene matches: 11. The CDR3 sequence is 18 residues long. The CDR3 DNA reads as TGCGCCAGCAGCTCCGGGACTAGCGGGCGTCCCACTCAAGAGACCCAGTACTTC. Its translation: CASSSGTSGRPTQETQYF.

The genes are TRBV12-3 or TRBV12-4 and TRBJ1-2; 10 bases line up with TRBD1. Trimming at V came to 6 bases and at J to 7 bases, leaving 5 bases not matched to a gene. The CDR3 runs to 13 residues. CDR3 residues: CASSIDRGPGYTF. As DNA, the CDR3 is TGTGCCAGCAGCATTGACAGGGGGCCTGGCTACACCTTC.

This chain connects TRBV12-3 or TRBV12-4 to TRBJ1-6, with D hard to call. The V gene lost 10 bases and the J gene lost 12 bases, with 13 bases spanning the gap. The CDR3 sequence is 11 residues long. The CDR3 nucleotides are TGTGCCACAAGGTCCGCAGGACCCCTCCACTTT. Its protein is CATRSAGPLHF.

The rearrangement uses TRBV7-9 and TRBJ2-2; D not resolved. Germline values: CDR1 SEHNR, CDR2 FQNEAQ (reference sequence). The CDR3 has 15 residues. V was cut by 5 bases and J by 0 bases, with 10 bases left in between. The CDR3 region has the DNA TGTGCCAGCAGCGGAGAGACTCCGAACACCGGGGAGCTGTTTTTT. Residues: CASSGETPNTGELFF.

The chain has TRBV30 and TRBJ1-6; D is possibly TRBD1 (5 bases). This CDR3 spans 16 amino acids. The germline V gene has CDR1 GTSNPN and CDR2 SVGIG (reference sequence). With 1 base removed from V and 6 bases from J, the gap between germline ends came to 16 bases. CDR3 DNA sequence: TGTGCCTGGAGTGGGGGCAGGTTGGTAACTAATTCACCCCTCCACTTT. Translated, it gives CAWSGGRLVTNSPLHF.

The chain recombines TRBV11-2 with TRBJ1-1; D is perhaps TRBD1 (5 bases). CDR1 is SGHAT, CDR2 FQNNGV, per germline. This CDR3 is built from 16 residues. Trimming shortened V by 0 bases and J by 7 bases, and 18 bases separated the two germline ends. CDR3 residues: CASSLDRLGQDSEAFF. The CDR3 DNA follows: TGTGCCAGCAGCTTAGATCGGCTCGGACAAGACAGTGAAGCTTTCTTT.

The V gene is TRBV12-5, the J gene TRBJ1-2; D is possibly TRBD1 (5 bases). The CDR3 extends over 17 amino acids. With 7 bases removed from V and 0 bases from J, the gap between germline ends came to 21 bases. Germline V gene data show CDR1 as LGHNT and CDR2 as FRNRAP. The CDR3 DNA reads TGTGCTAGTGCCTCGGTCAGGGATTATCTCTCTAACTATGGCTACACCTTC. This sequence encodes CASASVRDYLSNYGYTF.